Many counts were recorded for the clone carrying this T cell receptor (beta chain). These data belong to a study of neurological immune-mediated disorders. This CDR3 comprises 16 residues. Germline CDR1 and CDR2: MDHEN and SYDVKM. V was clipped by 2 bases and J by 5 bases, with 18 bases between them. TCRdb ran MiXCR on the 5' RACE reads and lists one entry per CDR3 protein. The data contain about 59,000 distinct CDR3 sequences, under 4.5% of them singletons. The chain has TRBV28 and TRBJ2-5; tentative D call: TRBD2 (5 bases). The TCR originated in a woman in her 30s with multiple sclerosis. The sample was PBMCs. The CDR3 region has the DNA TGTGCCAGCAGTTTAGAAGGACCGCGTACGGGGGAGACCCAGTACTTC. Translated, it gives CASSLEGPRTGETQYF. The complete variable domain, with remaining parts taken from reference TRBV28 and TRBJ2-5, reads DVKVTQSSRYLVKRTGEKVFLECVQDMDHENMFWYRQDPGLGLRLIYFSYDVKMKEKGDIPEGYSVSREKKERFSLILESASTNQTSMYLCASSLEGPRTGETQYFGPGTRLLVL.